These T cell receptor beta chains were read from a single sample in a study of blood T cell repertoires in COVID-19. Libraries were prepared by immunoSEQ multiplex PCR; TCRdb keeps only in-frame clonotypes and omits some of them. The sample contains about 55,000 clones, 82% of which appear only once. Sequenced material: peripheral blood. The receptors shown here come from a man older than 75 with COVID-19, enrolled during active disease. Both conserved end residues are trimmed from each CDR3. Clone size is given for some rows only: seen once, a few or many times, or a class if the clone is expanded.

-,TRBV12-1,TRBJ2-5,ASSGWSGGLQETQY
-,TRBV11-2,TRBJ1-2,ASNTGVGGGYT
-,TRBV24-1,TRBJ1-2,ATSDPDRGHSYT
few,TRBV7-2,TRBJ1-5,ASSLTPGVNQPQH
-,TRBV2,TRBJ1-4,ASSRETNLATNEKLF
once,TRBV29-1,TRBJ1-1,SASTGGAGTEAF
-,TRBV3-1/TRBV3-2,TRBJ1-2,ASSQVSSGSYGYT
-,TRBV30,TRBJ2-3,AWRTGAGNTQY
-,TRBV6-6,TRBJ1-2,ASQLQGEPLRGYT
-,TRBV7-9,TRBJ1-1,ASSQELGGVNTEAF
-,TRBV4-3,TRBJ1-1,ASSQALDRWSEAF
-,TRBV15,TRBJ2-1,ATSRNRDRGDNEQF
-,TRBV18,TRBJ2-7,ASSNPTGASSYEQY
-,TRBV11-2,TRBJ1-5,ASSSGSQPQH
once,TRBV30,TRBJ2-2,AWVYSTGELF
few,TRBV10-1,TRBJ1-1,ASSDIPGQGPTEAF
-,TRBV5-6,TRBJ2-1,ASSPTSGGTYNEQF
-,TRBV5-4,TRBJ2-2,ASSPGLGRTGELF
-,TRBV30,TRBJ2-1,AWGIGLYNEQF
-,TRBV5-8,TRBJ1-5,ASSSTYLARVVQGQPQH
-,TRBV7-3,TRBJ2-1,ASSFERGFYNEQF
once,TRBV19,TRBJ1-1,ASSMGAGGLNTEAF
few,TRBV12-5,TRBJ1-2,ALQGDYGYT
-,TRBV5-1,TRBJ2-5,ASSLGVQETQY
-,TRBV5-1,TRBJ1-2,ASSDQQGADGYT
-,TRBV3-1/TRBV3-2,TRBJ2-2,ASSRRAGAGELF
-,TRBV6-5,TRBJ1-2,ASTGQGIINYGYT
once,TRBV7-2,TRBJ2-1,ASSLVWVHGNEQF
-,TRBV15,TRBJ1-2,ATSRPQLVNYGYT
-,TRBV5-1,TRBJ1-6,ASSLDQASSYNSPLH
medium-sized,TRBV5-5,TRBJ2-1,ASSLVRGAPYNEQF
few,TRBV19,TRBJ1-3,ASSHDILASGNTIY
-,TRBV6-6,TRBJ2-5,ASSPGGVGETQY
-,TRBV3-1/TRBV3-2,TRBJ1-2,ASSQARDRGNYGYT
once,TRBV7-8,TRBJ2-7,ASSLGQGGIYEQY
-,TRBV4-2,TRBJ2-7,ASSQEPGTPHEQY
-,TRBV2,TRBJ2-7,ASNSPGFGGEQY
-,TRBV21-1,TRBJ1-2,ASSKAGVYGYT
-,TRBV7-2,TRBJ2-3,ASSLAVGTDTQY
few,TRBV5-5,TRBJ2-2,ASSLELAGYRLELF
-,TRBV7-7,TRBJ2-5,ASSLTAGVKTQY
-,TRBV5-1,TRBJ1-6,ASSLETGPNNSPLH
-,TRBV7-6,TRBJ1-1,ATKGTVRLRGNTEAF
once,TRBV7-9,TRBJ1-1,ASSLELGRADGATEAF
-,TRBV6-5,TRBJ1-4,ASSNDRGKLF
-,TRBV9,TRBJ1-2,ASSPQDYMSGGYT
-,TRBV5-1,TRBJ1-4,ASSAGSAGEKLF
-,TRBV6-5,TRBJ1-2,ASSSGTGVGYT
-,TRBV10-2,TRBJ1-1,ASSVNPGDTEAF
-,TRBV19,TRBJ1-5,ASSGTGGFRSNQPQH
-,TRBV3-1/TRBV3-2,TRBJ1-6,ASSQGPGLSPLH
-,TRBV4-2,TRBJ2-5,ASSPDRPQETQY
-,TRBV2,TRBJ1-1,ASKNLGADTEAF
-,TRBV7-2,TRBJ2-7,ASSLPEGSYEQY